This T cell receptor beta chain was documented in a study of spatial heterogeneity in lung cancer. Findings and limits, study-wide: It was found that expanded intratumoral alpha and beta TCR counts tracked tumor mutation counts.

Indicated time point: sample taken at primary tumor resection. The donors were 72 patients with non-small cell lung cancer that was early-stage and untreated. Frozen PBMC, nontumor lung or tumor provided whole RNA, which was sequenced unsorted. TCRdb re-derived calls from the 5' RACE reads in MiXCR, one entry per CDR3 protein. Among fewer than 20,000 distinct CDR3 sequences, 5.8% were seen once, and the ten largest hold 10%. This clonotype has ten or more counts. Its antigen is not known. Because this beta chain is a stray read in a library intended to capture alpha chains, its abundance should not be given much weight. CDR3 length equals 15 residues.

The chain combines TRBV21-1 with TRBJ1-4. TRBV21-1 is a pseudogene. The sample in question was lung tumor tissue, obtained at surgery. The source is a female donor with early-stage non-small cell lung cancer. The CDR3 DNA follows: TGTGCCAGCAGCCCCTCTCGTCGGGCTAATGAAAAACTGTTTTTT. Its protein is CASSPSRRANEKLFF.